In this sample, the clone carrying this T cell receptor (beta chain) turned up a few times. The record originates from a study of technical replicates of blood from a few donors. The data were produced by immunoSEQ multiplex PCR, yet TCRdb's version contains in-frame clones alone and is incomplete. The sample includes about 15,000 clones, under 90% of them seen just once. Germline CDR1 is SQVTM and CDR2 is ANQGSEA. Trimming cost V 6 bases and J 3 bases, with 17 bases left between them. The CDR3 spans 14 residues. This chain joins TRBV29-1 and TRBJ1-1; a weak D match, TRBD1 (6 bases). Sequencing used PBMCs. The source is a human donor in good health. The CDR3 coding sequence is TGCAGCGTCCGAGTGGGGGCACGGGACACTGAAGCTTTCTTT. It encodes CSVRVGARDTEAFF.